These T cell receptor beta chains were read from a single sample in a study of blood T cell repertoires in COVID-19. TCRdb's table, derived via immunoSEQ multiplex PCR, lists solely in-frame clones and lacks some. The sample lists 150,000 to 200,000 clones, around 90% occurring once. Sequences were obtained from peripheral blood. Every receptor here comes from a man aged 55 to 70 with acute or convalescent COVID-19. Both conserved end residues are part of each CDR3. Each record gives: CDR3 protein, CDR3 DNA, J gene, V gene, clone size, D gene. D genes are given only for firm matches. Size is stated for part of the rows, as once, few or many counts, or as a class when the clone is expanded.

CASSPRTGGLADTQYF	TGTGCCAGCAGCCCTCGGACAGGGGGCCTCGCAGATACGCAGTATTTT	TRBJ2-3	TRBV11-3	NA	TRBD1
CASSLYTGELFF	TGTGCCAGCAGCCTCTACACCGGGGAGCTGTTTTTT	TRBJ2-2	TRBV11-2	few	NA
CASSFGQGYEQYF	TGTGCCAGTAGTTTCGGACAGGGCTACGAGCAGTACTTC	TRBJ2-7	TRBV19	few	TRBD1
CASSGRQGVGSDTQYF	TGTGCCAGTAGTGGGCGACAGGGGGTAGGTTCAGATACGCAGTATTTT	TRBJ2-3	TRBV19	NA	TRBD1
CATRDRNAYGYTF	TGTGCCACCCGGGACAGGAACGCCTATGGCTACACCTTC	TRBJ1-2	TRBV15	few	TRBD1
CASSLRVAGGLDNEQFF	TGTGCCAGCAGCTTAAGGGTAGCGGGGGGCCTTGACAATGAGCAGTTCTTC	TRBJ2-1	TRBV7-9	NA	TRBD2
CASSLLGSSYNEQFF	TGTGCCAGCAGCTTACTAGGGAGCTCCTACAATGAGCAGTTCTTC	TRBJ2-1	TRBV7-2	NA	NA
CASSPPTGTSYEQYF	TGTGCCAGCAGCCCACCAACAGGAACCTCCTACGAGCAGTACTTC	TRBJ2-7	TRBV28	NA	NA
CAISEFSSNDITGELFF	TGTGCCATCAGTGAGTTCTCCTCCAACGACATCACCGGGGAGCTGTTTTTT	TRBJ2-2	TRBV10-3	NA	NA
CASSPQGTEAFF	TGTGCCAGCAGCCCCCAGGGGACTGAAGCTTTCTTT	TRBJ1-1	TRBV5-6	NA	NA
CASSPRQGRAEAFF	TGTGCCAGCAGCCCCAGACAGGGGCGGGCTGAAGCTTTCTTT	TRBJ1-1	TRBV5-6	few	TRBD1
CSVRDSSNTGELFF	TGCAGCGTGCGGGACAGTTCGAACACCGGGGAGCTGTTTTTT	TRBJ2-2	TRBV29-1	NA	NA
CASSLGPERETQYF	TGCGCCAGCAGCTTGGGACCTGAGCGGGAGACCCAGTACTTC	TRBJ2-5	TRBV5-1	NA	NA
CATSDSGQAINQPQHF	TGTGCCACCAGTGATTCCGGACAGGCCATCAATCAGCCCCAGCATTTT	TRBJ1-5	TRBV24-1	NA	TRBD1
CASLFGDGRTDTQYF	TGTGCCAGTTTATTCGGGGACGGGAGGACAGATACGCAGTATTTT	TRBJ2-3	TRBV28	NA	TRBD2
CAISHSYGYTF	TGTGCCATCAGCCACAGCTATGGCTACACCTTC	TRBJ1-2	TRBV10-3	NA	NA
CSSRANGELFF	TGCAGTTCCAGGGCCAACGGGGAGCTGTTTTTT	TRBJ2-2	TRBV20-1	NA	NA
CASSVDQGNTIYF	TGTGCCAGCAGCGTCGATCAGGGAAACACCATATATTTT	TRBJ1-3	TRBV9	NA	NA
CASSPRVGGVQYNEQFF	TGTGCCAGCAGCCCCCGGGTCGGAGGGGTCCAATACAATGAGCAGTTCTTC	TRBJ2-1	TRBV27	NA	NA
CASSLSQGYGYTF	TGTGCCAGCAGCTTGAGTCAGGGTTATGGCTACACCTTC	TRBJ1-2	TRBV5-6	NA	NA
CASSVATYTDTQYF	TGTGCCAGCAGCGTAGCTACCTACACAGATACGCAGTATTTT	TRBJ2-3	TRBV9	NA	NA
CASSRTGGSNQPQHF	TGTGCCAGTAGTAGGACAGGGGGTAGCAATCAGCCCCAGCATTTT	TRBJ1-5	TRBV19	NA	TRBD1
CASSPETGSNEQFF	TGTGCCAGCTCACCAGAGACAGGGTCAAATGAGCAGTTCTTC	TRBJ2-1	TRBV18	NA	TRBD1
CASNTPGANTEAFF	TGTGCCAGCAACACCCCAGGGGCGAACACTGAAGCTTTCTTT	TRBJ1-1	TRBV6-5	NA	NA
CASSQVSSGEQFF	TGTGCCAGCAGCCAAGTTAGTTCGGGGGAGCAGTTCTTC	TRBJ2-1	TRBV14	NA	NA
CASTSFEGNTEAFF	TGTGCCAGCACCAGTTTCGAGGGAAACACTGAAGCTTTCTTT	TRBJ1-1	TRBV9	NA	NA
CASRPTGGSTGELFF	TGTGCCAGCAGGCCTACGGGGGGGAGTACCGGGGAGCTGTTTTTT	TRBJ2-2	TRBV27	NA	TRBD2
CASSYDNNEQFF	TGTGCCAGCAGCTATGACAACAATGAGCAGTTCTTC	TRBJ2-1	TRBV7-2	NA	NA
CASSIAAGSYNEQFF	TGTGCCAGTAGTATAGCGGCAGGATCCTACAATGAGCAGTTCTTC	TRBJ2-1	TRBV19	NA	NA
CASRFNGFF	TGTGCAAGTCGCTTTAACGGTTTCTTT	TRBJ1-1	TRBV12-2	NA	NA
CASSEARDITDTQYF	TGTGCCAGCAGTGAAGCGCGAGATATCACAGATACGCAGTATTTT	TRBJ2-3	TRBV2	once	NA
CASSFLPDRGGYTF	TGCGCCAGCAGCTTTCTACCGGACAGGGGAGGCTACACCTTC	TRBJ1-2	TRBV5-1	once	TRBD1
CASSEAVSFYGYTF	TGTGCCAGCAGCGAAGCAGTCTCATTCTATGGCTACACCTTC	TRBJ1-2	TRBV14	once	NA
CASTPTSGLYNEQFF	TGTGCCAGCACCCCGACTAGCGGGCTCTACAATGAGCAGTTCTTC	TRBJ2-1	TRBV7-6	NA	TRBD2
CASSQVDLGLSTDTQYF	TGCGCCAGCAGCCAAGTTGATCTAGGACTGAGCACAGATACGCAGTATTTT	TRBJ2-3	TRBV4-1	NA	NA
CASSVRSWSGNEQFF	TGTGCCAGCAGCGTTAGGTCCTGGAGTGGCAATGAGCAGTTCTTC	TRBJ2-1	TRBV9	NA	NA
CASSIVEGSGNTIYF	TGTGCCAGTAGTATCGTGGAGGGCTCTGGAAACACCATATATTTT	TRBJ1-3	TRBV19	few	NA
CASSQDRDTPYEQYF	TGCGCCAGCAGCCAAGATCGGGACACTCCCTACGAGCAGTACTTC	TRBJ2-7	TRBV4-1	NA	NA
CASSMTTGSGDQPQHF	TGTGCCAGTAGTATGACAACAGGGAGCGGGGATCAGCCCCAGCATTTT	TRBJ1-5	TRBV19	NA	NA
CASGLVRPQHF	TGTGCTAGTGGTTTGGTGAGGCCCCAGCATTTT	TRBJ1-5	TRBV12-5	NA	NA
CASILNAGEAFF	TGTGCCAGCATCCTTAACGCCGGTGAAGCTTTCTTT	TRBJ1-1	TRBV7-9	NA	NA